A selection of T cell receptor beta chains follows, all from one sample in a study of CD8+ T cells in alopecia areata. Clones were sequenced by immunoSEQ multiplex PCR, and TCRdb holds only the in-frame ones, with some missing. The sample includes approximately 58,000 clones, 44% of them seen just once. The sample comprised NKG2D-low CD8+ T cells sorted from blood. These receptors came from a human donor with alopecia areata. The CDR3 runs from the conserved cysteine through the conserved F or W. Each record gives: clone size, D gene, V gene, J gene, CDR3 protein, CDR3 DNA. The D gene is left open where the match is weak. Size is stated for part of the rows, as once, few or many counts, or as a class when the clone is expanded.

-	-	TRBV29-1	TRBJ2-1	CSIHWGYNEQFF	TGCAGCATTCACTGGGGGTACAATGAGCAGTTCTTC
-	TRBD1	TRBV4-3	TRBJ2-1	CASSQGTGARNEQFF	TGCGCCAGCAGCCAAGGGACAGGGGCGCGGAATGAGCAGTTCTTC
-	-	TRBV20-1	TRBJ2-7	CSARESYEQYF	TGCAGTGCTAGAGAAAGTTACGAGCAGTACTTC
-	TRBD1	TRBV27	TRBJ1-2	CASSPIPGQGDYGYTF	TGTGCCAGCAGTCCAATACCGGGACAGGGGGACTATGGCTACACCTTC
-	TRBD1	TRBV7-2	TRBJ2-4	CASSTRSGQVTDNIQYF	TGTGCCAGCAGCACACGCTCCGGACAGGTTACGGATAACATTCAGTACTTC
few	TRBD2	TRBV7-9	TRBJ2-1	CASSLLTSGNEQFF	TGTGCCAGCAGCTTATTAACTAGCGGGAATGAGCAGTTCTTC
few	-	TRBV23-1	TRBJ2-6	CASSGPPGSGANVLTF	TGCGCCAGCAGTGGCCCCCCGGGCTCTGGGGCCAACGTCCTGACTTTC
-	-	TRBV27	TRBJ2-7	CATEGYGEQYF	TGTGCCACCGAGGGGTATGGGGAGCAGTACTTC
few	TRBD1	TRBV29-1	TRBJ2-7	CSVAPGTGGFDEQYF	TGCAGCGTAGCCCCCGGGACAGGGGGTTTCGACGAGCAGTACTTC
-	-	TRBV5-1	TRBJ2-5	CASSLGAFQETQYF	TGCGCCAGCAGCTTGGGGGCCTTCCAAGAGACCCAGTACTTC
once	-	TRBV5-1	TRBJ1-1	CASSVQEAASSEAFF	TGCGCCAGCAGCGTACAGGAAGCGGCCTCGTCTGAAGCTTTCTTT
few	-	TRBV19	TRBJ2-1	CASAAGPGVNEQFF	TGTGCCAGTGCGGCCGGACCGGGTGTGAATGAGCAGTTCTTC
-	-	TRBV23-1	TRBJ1-1	CASSQSTGGGTEAFF	TGCGCCAGCAGTCAATCCACGGGGGGCGGCACTGAAGCTTTCTTT
-	TRBD2	TRBV27	TRBJ2-3	CASSRLAGVDTQYF	TGTGCCAGCAGCCGACTAGCGGGAGTTGATACGCAGTATTTT
-	-	TRBV5-1	TRBJ2-6	CASTSRGANVLTF	TGCGCCAGCACCTCTCGAGGGGCCAACGTCCTGACTTTC
-	-	TRBV9	TRBJ2-5	CASSLGERSQETQYF	TGTGCCAGCAGCCTTGGGGAGCGGTCCCAAGAGACCCAGTACTTC
-	-	TRBV5-1	TRBJ2-3	CASSLKDSAIDTQYF	TGCGCCAGCAGCTTGAAGGACTCCGCCATCGATACGCAGTATTTT
few	-	TRBV7-6	TRBJ2-3	CASSLDLADTQYF	TGTGCCAGCAGCTTAGATTTAGCAGATACGCAGTATTTT
few	TRBD1	TRBV29-1	TRBJ1-1	CSVENRQGAQIDTEAFF	TGCAGCGTTGAAAATCGACAGGGGGCGCAGATAGACACTGAAGCTTTCTTT
-	-	TRBV4-3	TRBJ1-1	CASSRGDGGRTEAFF	TGCGCCAGCAGCCGAGGGGACGGGGGGCGGACTGAAGCTTTCTTT
few	TRBD2	TRBV9	TRBJ2-2	CASSLRDYHGELFF	TGTGCCAGCAGCCTAAGGGACTACCACGGGGAGCTGTTTTTT
few	-	TRBV28	TRBJ2-3	CASSPPWGITDTQYF	TGTGCCAGCAGTCCTCCCTGGGGTATCACAGATACGCAGTATTTT
once	-	TRBV2	TRBJ1-1	CASRGTEAFF	TGTGCCAGCAGAGGCACTGAAGCTTTCTTT
few	-	TRBV5-5	TRBJ2-7	CASSTKGSYEQYF	TGTGCCAGCAGCACGAAAGGCTCCTACGAGCAGTACTTC
few	-	TRBV14	TRBJ2-7	CASRVTRKEQYF	TGTGCCAGCAGGGTGACAAGGAAGGAGCAGTACTTC
few	-	TRBV29-1	TRBJ2-3	CSFPPSDGYITDTQYF	TGCAGCTTCCCTCCTTCGGACGGGTACATCACAGATACGCAGTATTTT
-	-	TRBV30	TRBJ1-2	CAWTGAGGYGYTF	TGTGCCTGGACAGGGGCAGGAGGCTATGGCTACACCTTC
few	TRBD2	TRBV28	TRBJ2-3	CASSSVAGGTDTQYF	TGTGCCAGCAGTTCGGTAGCGGGGGGCACAGATACGCAGTATTTT
many	TRBD1	TRBV7-9	TRBJ1-2	CASSPRTGGYTF	TGTGCCAGCAGCCCTCGGACAGGGGGCTACACCTTC
-	TRBD2	TRBV13	TRBJ2-7	CASSLRLAASYEQYF	TGTGCCAGCAGCTTAAGACTAGCGGCCTCCTACGAGCAGTACTTC
few	-	TRBV29-1	TRBJ2-1	CSVARESSYNEQFF	TGCAGCGTTGCGCGAGAGTCCTCCTACAATGAGCAGTTCTTC
-	-	TRBV7-2	TRBJ1-1	CASSLSQPNTEAFF	TGTGCCAGCAGCTTAAGTCAACCGAACACTGAAGCTTTCTTT
few	TRBD1	TRBV6-1	TRBJ2-3	CASSERQGWTPDTQYF	TGTGCCAGCAGTGAAAGACAGGGGTGGACCCCAGATACGCAGTATTTT
-	-	TRBV7-8	TRBJ2-3	CASSLAKGTPSTDTQYF	TGTGCCAGCAGCTTAGCGAAGGGGACCCCGAGCACAGATACGCAGTATTTT
-	-	TRBV2	TRBJ2-1	CASSEGSEQFF	TGTGCCAGCAGTGAGGGAAGCGAGCAGTTCTTC
few	-	TRBV6-6	TRBJ1-1	CASSYGGRNTEAFF	TGTGCCAGCAGTTACGGGGGGAGGAACACTGAAGCTTTCTTT
few	TRBD1	TRBV25-1	TRBJ1-1	CASSGGTATEAFF	TGTGCCAGCAGCGGAGGGACAGCCACTGAAGCTTTCTTT
-	-	TRBV15	TRBJ2-7	CATSRDRAEQYF	TGTGCCACCAGCAGAGATAGGGCCGAGCAGTACTTC
once	TRBD1	TRBV29-1	TRBJ1-1	CSVGLRDRPDTEAFF	TGCAGCGTTGGCCTCCGGGACAGACCGGACACTGAAGCTTTCTTT
-	TRBD1	TRBV29-1	TRBJ2-7	CSVAVDRGGHEQYF	TGCAGCGTCGCGGTGGACAGGGGCGGCCACGAGCAGTACTTC
-	-	TRBV4-1	TRBJ2-3	CASSQGAASTDTQYF	TGCGCCAGCAGCCAAGGGGCGGCGAGCACAGATACGCAGTATTTT
-	TRBD1	TRBV2	TRBJ2-5	CASRDRIETQYF	TGTGCCAGCAGGGACAGGATTGAGACCCAGTACTTC
-	TRBD1	TRBV7-3	TRBJ1-1	CASSPQGAGTEAFF	TGTGCCAGCAGCCCACAGGGGGCTGGGACTGAAGCTTTCTTT
-	TRBD2	TRBV6-6	TRBJ2-1	CASSLGSGVAYNEQFF	TGTGCCAGCAGTTTAGGGAGCGGGGTAGCCTACAATGAGCAGTTCTTC
-	-	TRBV4-1	TRBJ1-5	CASSPLGQSNQPQHF	TGCGCCAGCAGCCCTTTGGGGCAGTCGAATCAGCCCCAGCATTTT
-	TRBD1	TRBV25-1	TRBJ1-2	CASSDTFWTGSIGYTF	TGTGCCAGCAGTGATACTTTTTGGACAGGTTCTATTGGCTACACCTTC